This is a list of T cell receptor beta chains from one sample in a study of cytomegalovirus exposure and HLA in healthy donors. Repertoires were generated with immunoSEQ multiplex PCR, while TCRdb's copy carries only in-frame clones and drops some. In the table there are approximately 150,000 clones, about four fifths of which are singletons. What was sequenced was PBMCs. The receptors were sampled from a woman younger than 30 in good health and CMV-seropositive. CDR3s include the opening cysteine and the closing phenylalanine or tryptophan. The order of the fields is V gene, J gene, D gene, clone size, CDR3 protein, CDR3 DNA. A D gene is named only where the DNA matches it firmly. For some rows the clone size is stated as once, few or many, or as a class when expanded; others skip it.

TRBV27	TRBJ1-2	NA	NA	CASSPLSRQLYGYTF	TGTGCCAGCAGTCCCCTTTCAAGACAGCTCTATGGCTACACCTTC
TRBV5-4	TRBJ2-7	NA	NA	CASSWRAGFWSYEQYF	TGTGCCAGCAGCTGGCGGGCGGGGTTTTGGTCCTACGAGCAGTACTTC
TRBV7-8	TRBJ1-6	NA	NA	CASSLRNSPLHF	TGTGCCAGCAGCCTAAGAAATTCACCCCTCCACTTT
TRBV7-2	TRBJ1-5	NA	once	CASSLGSGVDQPQHF	TGTGCCAGCAGCTTAGGGTCAGGGGTAGATCAGCCCCAGCATTTT
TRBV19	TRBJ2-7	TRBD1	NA	CASSVDRTYEQYF	TGTGCCAGTAGCGTGGACAGGACCTACGAGCAGTACTTC
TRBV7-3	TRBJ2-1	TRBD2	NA	CASSLYSGSYPYNEQFF	TGTGCCAGCAGCTTATATAGCGGGTCCTACCCGTACAATGAGCAGTTCTTC
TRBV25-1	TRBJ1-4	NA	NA	CASSEGGRGKEKLFF	TGTGCCAGCAGTGAAGGTGGCAGGGGAAAGGAAAAACTGTTTTTT
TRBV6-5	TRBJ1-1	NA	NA	CASSWGPGYTEAFF	TGTGCCAGCAGTTGGGGTCCGGGGTACACTGAAGCTTTCTTT
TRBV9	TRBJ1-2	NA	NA	CASNKEDRSYGYTF	TGTGCCAGCAACAAAGAAGATCGAAGTTATGGCTACACCTTC
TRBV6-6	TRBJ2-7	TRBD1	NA	CASSLQGDYEQYF	TGTGCCAGCAGTTTACAGGGGGACTACGAGCAGTACTTC
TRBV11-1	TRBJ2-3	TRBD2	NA	CASTLGLAVTDTQYF	TGTGCCAGCACCCTTGGACTAGCGGTCACAGATACGCAGTATTTT
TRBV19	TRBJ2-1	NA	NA	CASSIRDSSYNEQFF	TGTGCCAGTAGTATAAGGGACTCTTCCTACAATGAGCAGTTCTTC
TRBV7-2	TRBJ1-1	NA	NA	CASSQNTGLGAFF	TGTGCCAGCAGCCAAAATACAGGGCTTGGAGCTTTCTTT
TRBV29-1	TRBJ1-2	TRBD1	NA	CSVWTGLYGYTF	TGCAGCGTTTGGACAGGCCTCTATGGCTACACCTTC
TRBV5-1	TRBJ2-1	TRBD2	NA	CASSLGLAGGRSYNEQFF	TGCGCCAGCAGCTTAGGGCTAGCGGGGGGCCGCTCCTACAATGAGCAGTTCTTC
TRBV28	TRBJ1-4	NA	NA	CASSFPQVREKLFF	TGTGCCAGCAGTTTCCCACAGGTTCGTGAAAAACTGTTTTTT